The entry that follows covers one T cell receptor beta chain sequence. Its antigen remains unknown. The CDR3 runs 13 residues. Trimming took 0 bases from V and 7 from J, leaving 5 bases between them. CDR1 is SGHNT, CDR2 YYREEE, per germline (reference sequence). The sample belongs to a study of graft-versus-host responses after intestinal transplantation. Study-wide context: Tacrolimus plus steroids were given to all recipients for approximately 3 years, preceded by anti-thymocyte globulin induction. Study-wide findings and caveats: Early post-transplant falls in HvG clones accompanied the peak levels of circulating GvH clones.

The repertoire was sequenced with immunoSEQ multiplex PCR; TCRdb's copy has only in-frame clones and lacks some. The table lists some 110,000 clones, roughly 84% of them singletons. This specimen was unstimulated CD4+ T cells sorted from spleen or lymph node cells, taken before intestinal transplant. The TCR originated in a human donor who received an intestinal transplant. The chain employs TRBV5-4 and TRBJ1-6, with D possibly matching TRBD1 (5 bases). In DNA, the CDR3 is TGTGCCAGCAGCTTGGGACAGAATTCACCCCTCCACTTT. Translation: CASSLGQNSPLHF.